This TCR beta chain was obtained from a study of control samples from healthy donors and cancer patients. Assay used: immunoSEQ multiplex PCR; TCRdb lists only in-frame clones, some missing. The table has over 100,000 clones, more than 90% seen once. Germline-derived CDR1 and CDR2 are MDHEN and SYDVKM. The V gene lost 6 bases and the J gene lost 5 bases, with 10 bases spanning the gap. This CDR3 is 12 amino acids long. The chain employs TRBV28 and TRBJ1-2; D remains ambiguous. The receptor comes from a man aged 18 to 30 in good health. The sample was blood. The CDR3, as DNA: TGTGCCAGCAGCCGGGAGGGATATGGCTACACCTTC. It codes for CASSREGYGYTF.